This T cell receptor beta chain was documented in a study of cytomegalovirus exposure and HLA in healthy donors. Study as a whole: The use of the same platform for the 100 to 150 validation repertoires and the 550 to 700 first-cohort repertoires was reported by a later analysis. Points from the study as a whole: Reports showed the classifier diagnosing cytomegalovirus status with high specificity and sensitivity. A subsequent analysis found that TCR clusters from the first cohort also tended to co-occur in the roughly 120 validation repertoires, with 90% to 95% of cluster scores above 0. Under in vitro conditions, three CMV-associated chains were confirmed as specific for CMV antigens.

The table came from immunoSEQ multiplex PCR; TCRdb's copy has only in-frame clones and leaves some out. There are 120,000 to 150,000 clones in the sample; approximately 85% occur only once, and about 1.5% lies in the top ten. The germline CDR1 and CDR2 sequences are SGHNT and YYREEE (reference sequence). This CDR3 contains 16 residues. Between the trimmed V and J ends, which lost 3 bases and 4 bases, there was a span of 19 bases. In the case of this clone: What it recognizes is unknown.

The V call is TRBV5-4, the J call TRBJ1-2, with a tentative D call TRBD1 (6 bases). This receptor was identified in a woman under 40 in good health and CMV-seronegative. Sequencing input: PBMCs. The CDR3 region is CASSSPAGGAIYGYTF. The DNA for the CDR3 is TGTGCCAGCAGCTCGCCAGCGGGGGGGGCGATCTATGGCTACACCTTC.